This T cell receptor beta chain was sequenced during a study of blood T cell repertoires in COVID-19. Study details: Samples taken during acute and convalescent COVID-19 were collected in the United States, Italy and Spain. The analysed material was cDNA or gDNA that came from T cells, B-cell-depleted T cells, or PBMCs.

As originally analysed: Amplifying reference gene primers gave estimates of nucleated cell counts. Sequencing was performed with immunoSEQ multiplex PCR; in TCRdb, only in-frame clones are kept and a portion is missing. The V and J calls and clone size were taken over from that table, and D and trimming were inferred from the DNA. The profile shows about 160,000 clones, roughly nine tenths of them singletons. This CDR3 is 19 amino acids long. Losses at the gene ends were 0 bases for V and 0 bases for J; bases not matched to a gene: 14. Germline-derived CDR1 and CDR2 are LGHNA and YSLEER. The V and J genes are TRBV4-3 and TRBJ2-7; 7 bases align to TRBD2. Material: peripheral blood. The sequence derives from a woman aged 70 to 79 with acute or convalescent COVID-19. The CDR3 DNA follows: TGCGCCAGCAGCCAAGACCCCTACTCCCCCACTAGCGACTCCTACGAGCAGTACTTC. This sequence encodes CASSQDPYSPTSDSYEQYF.